This T cell receptor beta chain came from a study of blood T cell repertoires in COVID-19. About the research overall: Researchers got acute and convalescent COVID-19 samples from the United States, Italy and Spain. In each case, the material was cDNA or gDNA derived from T cells, B-cell-depleted T cells, or PBMCs.

This clone was counted a single time. Generated by immunoSEQ multiplex PCR, the TCRdb table keeps only in-frame clones and is missing some. The sample has approximately 90,000 clones; 55% to 75% are singletons. CDR3 length: 15 residues. Germline V gene lookup returns CDR1 MNHEY and CDR2 SMNVEV (reference sequence). V was trimmed by 5 bases and J by 5 bases, leaving 19 bases between them. The V gene is TRBV27, the J gene TRBJ2-7, with D perhaps TRBD1 (6 bases). Sequencing used peripheral blood. The source is a woman of 80 years or more with acute or convalescent COVID-19. The CDR3: CASSPWTVPGHEQYF. The CDR3 DNA follows: TGTGCCAGCAGTCCATGGACAGTACCGGGCCACGAGCAGTACTTC.